This is a list of T cell receptor beta chains from one sample in a study of T cells expressing NK-cell markers. TCRdb re-called the 5' RACE reads; one entry per CDR3 protein, DNA not given. The repertoire table contains approximately 380,000 distinct CDR3 sequences. The sample consisted of blood T cells: a sorted CD56 or NKG2C T cell subset, CD4+ or CD8+ T cells, or bulk PBMC T cells (not recorded which). Receptors were obtained from a man aged 18-70 years in good health. Both conserved end residues are part of each CDR3. The order of the fields is V gene, J gene, CDR3 protein.

v_gene: TRBV11-1
j_gene: TRBJ2-3
CDR3aa: CASSLVSGGAEGGDTQYF

v_gene: TRBV5-5
j_gene: TRBJ1-1
CDR3aa: CASSSRTGSGDTEAFF

v_gene: TRBV12-3/TRBV12-4
j_gene: TRBJ2-1
CDR3aa: CASSLGGARIDEQFF

v_gene: TRBV25-1
j_gene: TRBJ2-2
CDR3aa: CASSEGGGPTGELFF

v_gene: TRBV7-2
j_gene: TRBJ2-7
CDR3aa: CASSLAVAPGTYEQYF

v_gene: TRBV3-1
j_gene: TRBJ2-3
CDR3aa: CASSPTQSGGGDTQYF

v_gene: TRBV2
j_gene: TRBJ1-5
CDR3aa: CASSEAAGQPLNQPQHF

v_gene: TRBV5-1
j_gene: TRBJ2-3
CDR3aa: CASSRHTDNTDTQYF

v_gene: TRBV5-1
j_gene: TRBJ2-3
CDR3aa: CASTQGTSGEYTDTQYF

v_gene: TRBV12-5
j_gene: TRBJ2-1
CDR3aa: CASGYNLGYEQFF

v_gene: TRBV2
j_gene: TRBJ2-1
CDR3aa: CASSRARRDEQFF

v_gene: TRBV18
j_gene: TRBJ1-2
CDR3aa: CASSPSQDRYLGGYTF

v_gene: TRBV5-1
j_gene: TRBJ2-7
CDR3aa: CASSLEVSSYEQYF

v_gene: TRBV5-1
j_gene: TRBJ2-7
CDR3aa: CASSLPSGNEQYF

v_gene: TRBV24-1
j_gene: TRBJ2-5
CDR3aa: CATGGINEIPQYF

v_gene: TRBV27
j_gene: TRBJ1-3
CDR3aa: CASSLRGDSGNTIYF

v_gene: TRBV2
j_gene: TRBJ2-7
CDR3aa: CASSENRDREYEQYF

v_gene: TRBV6-2/TRBV6-3
j_gene: TRBJ2-2
CDR3aa: CASSYPRGSTGELFF

v_gene: TRBV5-1
j_gene: TRBJ2-7
CDR3aa: CASSPGTNSEQYF

v_gene: TRBV7-9
j_gene: TRBJ1-5
CDR3aa: CASSRGQGLDQPQHF